The 19 T cell receptor beta chains below were found in one sample sequenced in a study of vaccination effects on CD4 cells after COVID-19. Method: immunoSEQ multiplex PCR; TCRdb's copy keeps in-frame clones and lacks some. In the table there are about 45,000 clones, roughly two thirds of which are singletons. Antigen-specific CD4+ T cell clonotypes were called by their expansion after viral peptide-pool culture in ViraFEST. Culture proceeded for 10 days, and CD4+ T cells were then isolated. The infection with SARS-CoV-2 (confirmed by PCR) occurred in this person between March and December 2020. Antigens for these TCRs are unknown. Sequences were derived from CD4+ T cells from PBMCs cultured with a peptide pool, sampled before COVID-19 vaccination. The receptors were sampled from a human donor who had a prior SARS-CoV-2 infection.

V is TRBV12-5 and J is TRBJ2-1; weak D call: TRBD2 (6 bases). The CDR3 has 12 amino acids. Germline assignment: CDR1 LGHNT and CDR2 FRNRAP. V lost 8 bases to trimming and J lost 3 bases, with 8 bases between them. The CDR3 protein is CASSGLYNEQFF. The CDR3 DNA follows: TGTGCTAGTTCGGGACTCTACAATGAGCAGTTCTTC.

The chain has TRBV23-1 and TRBJ1-5; no clear D. TRBV23-1 is an ORF, and what it does is uncertain. The CDR3 loop spans 14 amino acids. V dropped 2 bases and J dropped 7 bases, with 12 bases sitting between them. CDR3 sequence: CASSQPHYPQPQHF. In nucleotides, the CDR3 is TGCGCCAGCAGTCAACCGCACTATCCGCAGCCCCAGCATTTT.

The chain links TRBV7-2 to TRBJ2-3; TRBD1 is a possible D gene (6 bases). Per germline, CDR1 SGHTA and CDR2 FQGNSA. V dropped 1 base and J dropped 2 bases, with 16 bases sitting between them. The CDR3 runs to 17 residues. The CDR3 DNA is TGTGCCAGCAGCTTAGTGCCACAGGGACCTAACACAGATACGCAGTATTTT. It specifies CASSLVPQGPNTDTQYF.

V gene TRBV7-2 combines with J gene TRBJ2-3, with TRBD2 matching 12 bases. CDR1 and CDR2 (germline): SGHTA, FQGNSA. The V gene end was trimmed by 2 bases and the J gene end by 4 bases; junction bases not matched to a gene: 4. The length of the CDR3 is 16 residues. CDR3 region: CASSLFLAGGADTQYF. The CDR3 DNA reads as TGTGCCAGCAGCTTATTTCTAGCGGGAGGGGCAGATACGCAGTATTTT. Combining the CDR3 with reference TRBV7-2 and TRBJ2-3 gives the whole variable domain GAGVSQSPSNKVTEKGKDVELRCDPISGHTALYWYRQSLGQGLEFLIYFQGNSAPDKSGLPSDRFSAERTGGSVSTLTIQRTQQEDSAVYLCASSLFLAGGADTQYFGPGTRLTVL.

The V and J genes are TRBV5-1 and TRBJ1-2; D unresolved. Per the germline V gene, CDR1 is SGHRS and CDR2 is YFSETQ. Trimming removed 4 bases at V and 2 bases at J, with 9 bases between. This CDR3 is 13 amino acids long. CDR3 bases: TGCGCCAGCAGCCCCGACACAAACTATGGCTACACCTTC. It codes for CASSPDTNYGYTF.

The CDR3 nucleotides read TGTGCCAGCAGCTCTTACGGGACTAGCGGGAGTGAGGCGCAGTATTTT. Translation gives CASSSYGTSGSEAQYF. The chain carries TRBV14 and TRBJ2-3; 14 bases match TRBD2. From germline, CDR1 is SGHDN and CDR2 FVKESK. V was pared by 5 bases and J by 10 bases, with 11 bases of the junction left unmatched. The CDR3 spans 16 residues.

This sequence joins TRBV27 and TRBJ2-7; D tentatively reads TRBD1 or TRBD2 (7 bases each). The V end was cut by 8 bases, the J end by 11 bases, with 28 bases between. Germline values: CDR1 MNHEY, CDR2 SMNVEV (reference sequence). The CDR3 covers 15 residues. CDR3 loop: CASRRRTGLGGKEYF. In nucleotides, the CDR3 is TGTGCCAGCCGAAGGAGGACAGGACTAGGGGGGAAGGAGTACTTC.

The rearrangement uses TRBV29-1 and TRBJ1-1; D unresolved. Germline values: CDR1 SQVTM, CDR2 ANQGSEA. Between the trimmed V and J ends, which lost 6 bases and 2 bases, there was a span of 10 bases. The CDR3 sequence is 12 residues long. CDR3 loop: CSVASFNTEAFF. CDR3 coding DNA: TGCAGCGTCGCCTCATTCAACACTGAAGCTTTCTTT.

The rearrangement uses TRBV5-1 and TRBJ2-1; 9 nucleotides align to TRBD2. The trim removed 0 bases at V and 3 bases at J, leaving 4 bases unmatched. From germline, CDR1 is SGHRS and CDR2 YFSETQ. The CDR3 is 16 residues long. CDR3 DNA: TGCGCCAGCAGCTTGGCAGCGGGGGGTCTCTACAATGAGCAGTTCTTC. Translated, it gives CASSLAAGGLYNEQFF.

The chain joins TRBV7-9 to TRBJ2-5; TRBD2 is a possible D gene (5 bases). CDR1 SEHNR and CDR2 FQNEAQ come from the germline V gene (reference sequence). V was shortened by 1 base and J by 0 bases, with 9 bases between the two germline ends. The CDR3 is 15 amino acids. CDR3 DNA: TGTGCCAGCAGCTTAGGTTGGGAGTACCAAGAGACCCAGTACTTC. It codes for CASSLGWEYQETQYF.

The J gene is TRBJ1-1, the V gene TRBV6-1; 9 bases are shared with TRBD1. The CDR3 has 17 residues. Losses at the gene ends were 3 bases for V and 5 bases for J; bases not matched to a gene: 13. Germline CDR1 is MNHNS and CDR2 is SASEGT. The CDR3 here is CASSDQPLDRGGTEAFF. In DNA form, the CDR3 reads TGTGCCAGCAGTGACCAACCCCTGGACAGGGGAGGAACTGAAGCTTTCTTT.

This chain joins TRBV18 and TRBJ2-5; no clear D. Trimming stripped 3 bases from V and 5 bases from J, with 19 bases between. The CDR3 runs to 16 residues. Germline V gene lookup returns CDR1 KGHSH and CDR2 LQKENI. CDR3 DNA sequence: TGTGCCAGCTCACCCTCGATCATAGAGGTGTTCGAGACCCAGTACTTC. Protein sequence: CASSPSIIEVFETQYF.

In this sample, this clone turned up a few times. The chain is built from TRBV27 and TRBJ2-7; 13 nucleotides match TRBD2. Per germline, CDR1 MNHEY and CDR2 SMNVEV (reference sequence). This CDR3 spans 15 amino acids. With 6 bases clipped from V and 5 bases from J, the junction kept 7 bases outside the gene matches. This CDR3 reads CASRRLAGGQDEQYF. The CDR3 DNA reads as TGTGCCAGCAGGCGACTAGCGGGAGGCCAGGACGAGCAGTACTTC.

This chain uses TRBV7-2 with TRBJ2-5; weak D call: TRBD1 (5 bases). V was cut by 2 bases and J by 7 bases, with 14 bases left in between. The CDR3 is 14 amino acids. The V gene's germline CDR1 is SGHTA and CDR2 FQGNSA. The DNA of the CDR3 is TGTGCCAGCAGCTTAAGTTCGGCCCAGGGGACCCAGTACTTC. Its protein is CASSLSSAQGTQYF.

The chain is built from TRBV11-1 and TRBJ2-3; perhaps TRBD2 as D (6 bases). Looked up from germline, CDR1 is SGHAT and CDR2 is FQDESV (reference sequence). With 4 bases removed from V and 2 bases from J, the gap between germline ends came to 10 bases. CDR3 size: 14 residues. The CDR3 DNA is TGTGCCAGCAGCTCGGAGGGCCTCACAGATACGCAGTATTTT. Protein product: CASSSEGLTDTQYF.

The genes are TRBV5-1 and TRBJ2-3, with 10 bases fitting TRBD2. Unmatched junction bases numbered 8, after V lost 0 bases and J lost 1 base. Germline CDR1 SGHRS, CDR2 YFSETQ. The CDR3 is 18 residues long. The CDR3, as DNA: TGCGCCAGCAGCTTGGGGTCTATAGCGGGGGGTCGCACAGATACGCAGTATTTT. Its translation is CASSLGSIAGGRTDTQYF.

The CDR3 DNA reads TGTGCCAGCAGCACAAGTACCGGGACAAATGAGCAGTTCTTC. This encodes CASSTSTGTNEQFF. The chain joins TRBV4-2 to TRBJ2-1; maybe TRBD1 (6 bases). In germline, CDR1 is LGHNA, CDR2 YNFKEQ. The length of the CDR3 is 14 residues. V was trimmed by 5 bases and J by 7 bases, leaving 15 bases between them.

Only a few counts were recorded for this clone. The rearrangement joins TRBV30 to TRBJ2-3; a possible D gene is TRBD2 (6 bases). CDR1 and CDR2 from the germline V gene are GTSNPN and SVGIG (reference sequence). This CDR3 has 13 residues. Between the trimmed V and J ends, which lost 4 bases and 6 bases, there was a span of 14 bases. DNA of the CDR3: TGTGCCTGGACCGACACTGGGAGGGATACGCAGTATTTT. Encoded protein: CAWTDTGRDTQYF.

The chain carries TRBV11-1 and TRBJ2-3; 12 bases fit TRBD2. J was trimmed by 6 bases and V by 5 bases; bases with no gene match: 9. This CDR3 spans 16 amino acids. The germline CDR1 and CDR2 sequences are SGHAT and FQDESV (reference sequence). CDR3: CASSPRLAGVRDTQYF. The CDR3 DNA reads as TGTGCCAGCAGCCCTCGACTAGCGGGAGTTCGGGATACGCAGTATTTT.